This TCR beta chain was retrieved from a study of blood T cell repertoires in COVID-19. The overall study: Sites in the United States, Italy and Spain provided acute and convalescent COVID-19 samples.

Participants reported their clinical history, and cohort assignment relied on those reports. Two consecutive negative NP/OP PCR tests, clearance, or resolved symptoms defined Cohort 3 recovery. Germline V gene lookup returns CDR1 KGHDR and CDR2 SFDVKD. Trimming stripped 4 bases from V and 4 bases from J, with 10 bases between. The CDR3 extends over 13 amino acids. Only in-frame clones appear in the TCRdb table, and some are missing; sequencing was by immunoSEQ multiplex PCR. The sample lists some 160,000 clones, about four fifths seen once, with 3% to 3.5% in the top ten. This clone is a singleton in its sample.

What was sequenced was PBMCs or T cells enriched from blood (not recorded which). V and J are TRBV24-1 and TRBJ2-7; a weak D match, TRBD2 (6 bases). This TCR was recovered from a woman aged 60 to 75 who had recovered from COVID-19. The CDR3 protein is CATSDGGGYEQYF. CDR3 sequence (DNA): TGTGCCACCAGTGACGGCGGAGGGTACGAGCAGTACTTC.